One T cell receptor (beta chain) is described in this entry. Germline CDR1 and CDR2: MGHDK and SYGVNS. With 5 bases clipped from V and 2 bases from J, the junction kept 10 bases outside the gene matches. The CDR3 totals 18 residues. The entry originates in a study of cytomegalovirus exposure and HLA in healthy donors. Overall study: Earlier findings included about 120 million unique TCR beta sequences obtained from 150 million to 200 million T cells.

The PCR ran on 60 Vbeta and 13 Jbeta primers. Libraries were prepared by immunoSEQ multiplex PCR; TCRdb keeps only in-frame clonotypes and omits some of them. The table has some 120,000 clones, 80% seen once. The rearrangement links TRBV25-1 to TRBJ2-6; 9 bases map to TRBD1. The source of this sequence is a male donor in good health and CMV-seronegative. The source material was PBMCs. The CDR3 DNA follows: TGTGCCAGCAGTCCTTTCGGGACAGGGACAGCTGGGGCCAACGTCCTGACTTTC. Translated: CASSPFGTGTAGANVLTF.